This T cell receptor beta chain originates from a study of cytomegalovirus exposure and HLA in healthy donors. About the study: In an earlier analysis, approximately 120 million unique TCR beta sequences were found from 200 million or so T cells. Study-wide findings and caveats: Later findings reportedly placed an Asian-associated ancestry cluster below the approximately 670-donor mean for N-insertions. Previously analyzed data showed that most TCR beta V segments were productive at a frequency of about 87% or about 30%.

13 Jbeta primers and 60 Vbeta primers were used for the PCR. The protocol was immunoSEQ multiplex PCR, while the TCRdb copy is restricted to in-frame clones and leaves out a portion. The table lists 120,000 or so clones, roughly 66% of them singletons, with more than 1.5% in the top ten. The germline V gene has CDR1 MDHEN and CDR2 SYDVKM. Trimming cost V 3 bases and J 4 bases, with 12 bases left between them. This CDR3 region has 14 residues. Comment on this clone: Its antigen is undetermined.

The clonotype was recovered from a man between 18 and 29 years old in good health and CMV-seronegative. The source material was PBMCs. The chain is built from TRBV28 and TRBJ1-1; D possibly corresponds to TRBD1 (5 bases). The CDR3 DNA sequence: TGTGCCAGCAGTTTGGGCAGGGAAGCCACTGAAGCTTTCTTT. This encodes CASSLGREATEAFF. Using reference TRBV28 and TRBJ1-1 for the parts outside the CDR3, the full variable domain is DVKVTQSSRYLVKRTGEKVFLECVQDMDHENMFWYRQDPGLGLRLIYFSYDVKMKEKGDIPEGYSVSREKKERFSLILESASTNQTSMYLCASSLGREATEAFFGQGTRLTVV.